This is a list of T cell receptor beta chains from one sample in a study of shared clonotypes between healthy human individuals. Profiling relied on immunoSEQ multiplex PCR, and the TCRdb table lists in-frame clones only, not all of them. The sample yields roughly 2,000,000 clones, about 94% seen once. The sequenced sample was naive CD8+ T cells from PBMCs. The receptors derive from a man aged 18 to 30 in good health. Some clones in this sample may be carry-over from other donors' samples. CDR3s include the opening cysteine and the closing phenylalanine or tryptophan. D genes are given only for firm matches. The size field is filled for only some rows; it gives once, few, many or a size class.

>TRBJ2-1|-|-|TRBV19
CASSISRDYEQFF
TGTGCCAGTAGTATATCCAGGGACTATGAGCAGTTCTTC
>TRBJ1-4|once|-|TRBV11-2
CASSFRAGNEKLFF
TGTGCCAGCAGCTTCCGGGCAGGGAATGAAAAACTGTTTTTT
>TRBJ1-2|-|TRBD1|TRBV5-6
CASSLGQGRVVGYTF
TGTGCCAGCAGCTTGGGACAGGGGCGGGTGGTCGGCTACACCTTC
>TRBJ2-1|-|TRBD1|TRBV7-3
CASRLDRVGEQFF
TGTGCCAGCAGATTGGACAGGGTGGGTGAGCAGTTCTTC
>TRBJ2-7|-|-|TRBV29-1
CSAGDSFEQYF
TGCAGCGCAGGAGACAGTTTCGAGCAGTACTTC
>TRBJ2-7|-|TRBD1|TRBV7-9
CASSLGGTGLRQYF
TGTGCCAGCAGCTTAGGGGGGACAGGTCTGCGGCAGTACTTC
>TRBJ2-7|-|-|TRBV5-1
CASSLEVGTAKAYEQYF
TGCGCCAGCAGCTTGGAGGTAGGGACCGCCAAAGCCTACGAGCAGTACTTC
>TRBJ1-2|once|TRBD1|TRBV10-2
CASSDPRTGDHLYGYTF
TGCGCCAGCAGTGACCCCCGGACAGGGGACCACCTCTATGGCTACACCTTC
>TRBJ1-1|-|-|TRBV6-5
CASSYQGLRTEAFF
TGTGCCAGCAGTTACCAGGGATTAAGGACTGAAGCTTTCTTT
>TRBJ2-1|-|TRBD2|TRBV4-2
CASSQDTGIGGYNEQFF
TGTGCCAGCAGCCAAGATACGGGAATCGGGGGGTACAATGAGCAGTTCTTC
>TRBJ1-1|-|-|TRBV27
CASSLIRMAEAFF
TGTGCCAGCAGTTTAATACGGATGGCTGAAGCTTTCTTT
>TRBJ2-7|-|TRBD1|TRBV4-1
CASSQDRGGQGSDEQYF
TGCGCCAGCAGCCAAGATCGAGGCGGACAGGGATCGGACGAGCAGTACTTC
>TRBJ2-1|-|-|TRBV4-1
CASSQDLESLGFF
TGCGCCAGCAGCCAAGATCTCGAGTCGCTGGGGTTCTTC
>TRBJ1-2|-|TRBD1|TRBV29-1
CSVPRIPGQGTTNYGYTF
TGCAGCGTCCCGAGGATACCGGGACAGGGGACTACTAACTATGGCTACACCTTC
>TRBJ2-5|-|-|TRBV7-9
CASSLRRGGETQYF
TGTGCCAGCAGCTTGCGCAGGGGTGGAGAGACCCAGTACTTC
>TRBJ2-2|-|TRBD1|TRBV15
CATSRDGQANTGELFF
TGTGCCACCAGCAGGGATGGACAGGCGAACACCGGGGAGCTGTTTTTT
>TRBJ1-4|-|TRBD1|TRBV27
CASKDRADLNEKLFF
TGTGCCAGCAAGGACAGGGCTGATCTTAATGAAAAACTGTTTTTT
>TRBJ1-5|-|-|TRBV7-9
CASSSRGGRANNQPQHF
TGTGCCAGCAGCTCCCGGGGCGGCAGGGCTAACAATCAGCCCCAGCATTTT
>TRBJ2-1|once|TRBD2|TRBV9
CASSVPRSGSRAEQFF
TGTGCCAGCAGCGTCCCCAGAAGCGGGAGCCGTGCTGAGCAGTTCTTC
>TRBJ2-1|once|TRBD2|TRBV9
CASSEGLGPPNEQFF
TGTGCCAGCAGCGAGGGACTAGGACCCCCCAATGAGCAGTTCTTC